There are many counts of the clone carrying this TCR beta chain. The sample originates from a study of regulatory T cells in long-lasting Graves disease. The length of the CDR3 is 13 residues. V was clipped by 0 bases and J by 5 bases, with 7 bases between them. Germline V CDR1 and CDR2: MNHEY, SVGAGI. Time point noted: newly diagnosed GD, antithyroid drugs for less than 3 months. Extracted PBMC RNA gave rise to the TCR library. Arm-PCR with iRepertoire HTBI primers amplified the CDR3 regions for these TCR beta libraries. TCRdb called the multiplex PCR reads again in MiXCR, with one record for every CDR3 protein. The table has approximately 540,000 distinct CDR3 sequences, around 12% seen once; the top ten hold roughly 8.9%. The sample was also linked to a second study, of T cells in Graves' hyperthyroidism and ophthalmopathy.

This clonotype was sampled from a woman in her 30s with Graves disease. The sequencing here drew on peripheral blood mononuclear cells (PBMCs), taken at new diagnosis, from a patient treated with antithyroid drugs. The chain joins TRBV6-5 to TRBJ2-5; D is unresolved. CDR3 region: CASSYSTYETQYF. CDR3 nucleotides: TGTGCCAGCAGTTACTCGACGTATGAGACCCAGTACTTC.